This T cell receptor beta chain was recorded in a study of T cell changes during pregnancy in multiple sclerosis. Sequenced by immunoSEQ multiplex PCR; TCRdb stores in-frame clones only, minus some. The sample contains 30,000 to 40,000 clones, 90% of which appear only once. Looked up from germline, CDR1 is MNHNS and CDR2 is SASEGT. V shed 7 bases and J 5 bases; nucleotides not matched to a gene: 8. The CDR3 totals 15 residues. This clone was observed once. The sequencing here drew on peripheral blood, taken in the third trimester of pregnancy. The clonotype originates from a female donor in good health, enrolled as a control in a pregnancy study. The chain is built from TRBV6-1 and TRBJ1-6, with 7 positions matching TRBD1. The CDR3 reads CASNPDRANNSPLHF. The CDR3 DNA is TGTGCCAGCAACCCCGACAGGGCGAATAATTCACCCCTCCACTTT.